This TCR beta chain was captured in a study of CD8 T cells in Susac syndrome. Reverse transcription used about 0.5 to 1 ug RNA and random hexamers. TCRdb reprocessed the immunoSEQ multiplex PCR reads via MiXCR and lists one record per CDR3 protein. The data hold 100,000 to 150,000 distinct CDR3 sequences, with 85% to 95% observed a single time. The germline V and J ends were trimmed by 6 bases and 2 bases, with 8 bases remaining between them. CDR1 and CDR2 from the germline V gene are MDHEN and SYDVKM. The CDR3 totals 12 residues. TCR beta sequencing was performed on blood CD8+ and CD4+ T cells. The sequencing input was CD4+ T cells from PBMCs. The sequence derives from a human donor with multiple sclerosis. The chain joins TRBV28 to TRBJ2-7; D is ambiguous. Here the CDR3 reads CASRLGPYEQYF. CDR3 bases: TGTGCCAGCAGGCTAGGTCCCTACGAGCAGTACTTC.